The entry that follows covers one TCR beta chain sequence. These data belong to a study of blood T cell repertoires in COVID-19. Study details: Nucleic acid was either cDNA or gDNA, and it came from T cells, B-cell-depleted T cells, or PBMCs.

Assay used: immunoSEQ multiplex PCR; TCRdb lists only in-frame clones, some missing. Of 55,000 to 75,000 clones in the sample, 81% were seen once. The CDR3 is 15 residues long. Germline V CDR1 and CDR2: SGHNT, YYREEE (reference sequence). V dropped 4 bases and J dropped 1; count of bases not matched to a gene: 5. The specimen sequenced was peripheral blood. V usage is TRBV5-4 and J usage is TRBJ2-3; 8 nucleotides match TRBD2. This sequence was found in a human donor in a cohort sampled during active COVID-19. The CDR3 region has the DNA TGTGCCAGCAGCACGTGGACTAGCCGCACAGATACGCAGTATTTT. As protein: CASSTWTSRTDTQYF.